The T cell receptor beta chain under discussion was sequenced for a study of blood T cell repertoires in COVID-19. Study summary: The analysed material was cDNA or gDNA that came from T cells, B-cell-depleted T cells, or PBMCs.

The ends were cut back, 0 bases at V and 4 bases at J, with 8 bases in the middle. This CDR3 is built from 14 residues. Libraries were prepared by immunoSEQ multiplex PCR; TCRdb keeps only in-frame clonotypes and omits some of them. There are a few hundred thousand clones in the sample; about 90% occur only once, and 3% to 4% lies in the top ten. This TCR was recovered from a middle-aged woman with acute or convalescent COVID-19. The genes are TRBV5-3 and TRBJ2-4, with no clear D. TRBV5-3 is an open reading frame, and its role is uncertain. Specimen: peripheral blood. The CDR3, as DNA: TGTGCCAGAAGCTTGGCGACATTTAAAAACATTCAGTACTTC. It codes for CARSLATFKNIQYF.